The 2 T cell receptor beta chains presented below share a single source sample, sequenced in a study of T-cell reconstitution after alpha-beta-depleted transplantation in children. TCRbeta library construction was performed incorporating unique molecular identifiers. In TCRdb, the PCR reads were re-called with MiXCR into one record per CDR3 protein. The data hold about 510,000 distinct CDR3 sequences, with over 10% observed a single time. Sequenced here: PBMCs, mostly from graft donor cells, sampled 180 days after TCRalphabeta/CD19-depleted stem cell transplant. These receptor sequences come from a female patient between 2 and 15 years old who had a stem cell transplant for aplastic anemia, so the T cells may come from the graft donor.

The chain links TRBV4-2 to TRBJ2-3; 8 bases match TRBD2. V lost 3 bases, J lost 3 bases, and 5 bases stayed unmatched. From germline, CDR1 is LGHNA and CDR2 YNFKEQ. This CDR3 has 15 amino acids. Here the CDR3 DNA reads TGTGCCAGCAGCCACCGGGGCGGGAGGACAGATACGCAGTATTTT. Encoded protein: CASSHRGGRTDTQYF.

This clonotype was observed a few times. This chain uses TRBV5-1 with TRBJ2-3; a weak D match, TRBD1 (6 bases). Trimming took off 4 bases at V and 6 bases at J, with 12 bases between the two ends. The CDR3 contains 13 residues. The germline V gene encodes CDR1 SGHRS and CDR2 YFSETQ. The CDR3 is CASSMTGLDTQYF. In DNA form, the CDR3 reads TGCGCCAGCAGCATGACAGGCCTGGATACGCAGTATTTT. Together with reference TRBV5-1 and TRBJ2-3, the CDR3 gives the full variable domain: KAGVTQTPRYLIKTRGQQVTLSCSPISGHRSVSWYQQTPGQGLQFLFEYFSETQRNKGNFPGRFSGRQFSNSRSEMNVSTLELGDSALYLCASSMTGLDTQYFGPGTRLTVL.